The present T cell receptor beta chain was sequenced within a study of CD8+CD57+ T cells in acquired aplastic anemia. Study summary: When averaged, DNA from sorted CD4+ and CD8+ cells came to 2.5 to 4 ug.

Trimming cost V 5 bases and J 9 bases; bases outside gene matches: 11. Per the germline V gene, CDR1 is LNHDA and CDR2 is SQIVND (reference sequence). This CDR3 comprises 14 residues. Both TCR beta VDJ combination and CDR3 sequence profiling were carried out. Genomic DNA was the template for this profiling. TCRdb processed the reads anew with MiXCR; each CDR3 protein has one entry. The sample contains some 280,000 distinct CDR3 sequences, 45% to 70% of which appear only once. Whole-study findings and limits: Patients had twenty-nine CD8+ CDR3 sequences in common with controls (the shared set). CD8+ Simpson's diversity did not differ significantly between patients and controls.

About this clonotype: What it binds is not known.

The sample comprised sorted CD4+, CD8+, or CD8+CD57+ T cells (not recorded which) from PBMCs. The TCR was taken from a human donor with severe aplastic anemia or a healthy control (not recorded which). The V call is TRBV19, the J call TRBJ2-7; 9 nucleotides align to TRBD1. The DNA of the CDR3 is TGTGCCAGTAGTCCGCGGGACAGGGATGACGGGCAGTACTTC. This gives the protein CASSPRDRDDGQYF. The whole variable domain, filled in from reference TRBV19 and TRBJ2-7, reads DGGITQSPKYLFRKEGQNVTLSCEQNLNHDAMYWYRQDPGQGLRLIYYSQIVNDFQKGDIAEGYSVSREKKESFPLTVTSAQKNPTAFYLCASSPRDRDDGQYFGPGTRLTVT.